A selection of T cell receptor beta chains follows, all from one sample in a study of T cells after yellow fever vaccination. TCRdb re-called the 5' RACE reads through MiXCR, storing one row per CDR3 protein. The sample has about 550,000 distinct CDR3 sequences; about 19% are singletons. The sequenced sample was PBMCs, obtained 15 days after the yellow fever booster vaccination. These receptors were obtained from a man aged 25-40 years who received the YFV17D yellow fever vaccine. The CDR3 runs from the conserved cysteine through the conserved F or W. Fields, in order: J gene, V gene, CDR3 protein.

>TRBJ2-7|TRBV2
CARGDGYEQYF
>TRBJ2-5|TRBV12-3/TRBV12-4
CASTPGPGNQETQYF
>TRBJ2-7|TRBV12-3/TRBV12-4
CASTGTIYEQYF
>TRBJ2-6|TRBV18
CASSPRQGSGANVLTF
>TRBJ2-3|TRBV6-2/TRBV6-3
CASTEAGREDTQYF
>TRBJ2-7|TRBV28
CASRRSGVHEQYF
>TRBJ2-5|TRBV20-1
CSASDRVTRGTQYF
>TRBJ2-4|TRBV5-5
CASSLWSALAKNIQYF
>TRBJ2-7|TRBV7-2
CASSLGVLYEQYF
>TRBJ2-5|TRBV20-1
CSAKTGQGPQETQYF
>TRBJ1-1|TRBV12-5
CASAPPGVWNTEAFF
>TRBJ2-3|TRBV14
CASSRGGGTDTQYF
>TRBJ2-5|TRBV6-1
CASRPDRAQETQYF
>TRBJ2-6|TRBV12-3/TRBV12-4
CASSSSRANVLTF
>TRBJ2-5|TRBV3-1
CASSQDLKTQYF
>TRBJ1-4|TRBV29-1
CSAWTGHEKLFF
>TRBJ2-5|TRBV7-2
CASNTRLAGDETQYF
>TRBJ1-3|TRBV12-3/TRBV12-4
CASSFRHGGNTIYF
>TRBJ2-4|TRBV5-1
CASSYDLIIQGEKNIQYF
>TRBJ2-1|TRBV7-9
CASSFRYDEQFF
>TRBJ2-7|TRBV21-1
CASTSSPGRVSSYEQYF
>TRBJ2-1|TRBV6-5
CASSYADRGLYNEQFF
>TRBJ2-7|TRBV4-2
CASSRGGTSGIREQYF
>TRBJ1-6|TRBV20-1
CSARQRGTASSSPLHF
>TRBJ2-5|TRBV3-1
CASSLSYRTQYF
>TRBJ2-2|TRBV20-1
CSARVFWARNTGELFF
>TRBJ2-3|TRBV10-1
CASSASAGLGAQYF
>TRBJ2-7|TRBV20-1
CSARDDDSSSYEQYF
>TRBJ2-4|TRBV7-2
CASSSGGGLKNIQYF
>TRBJ1-4|TRBV6-1
CASSGIATNEKLFF
>TRBJ2-7|TRBV29-1
CSVVGTGYEQYF
>TRBJ2-1|TRBV18
CASSPPSSGRSNEQFF
>TRBJ2-2|TRBV29-1
CSVDEAGELFF
>TRBJ2-3|TRBV5-4
CASSLGGTASTDTQYF
>TRBJ1-2|TRBV27
CASSLLGDGNGYTF
>TRBJ2-7|TRBV5-1
CASSLEGYSEYEQYF
>TRBJ2-7|TRBV28
CASRLAGQGAFYEQYF
>TRBJ2-5|TRBV7-4
CASSLRSSGWARETQYF
>TRBJ1-2|TRBV9
CASSVGSTGRGYTF
>TRBJ1-2|TRBV3-1
CASSPGTGSGYTF
>TRBJ2-7|TRBV10-3
CAISPPPRSGSPHEQYF
>TRBJ1-2|TRBV28
CASSPIWTANSNYGYTF
>TRBJ2-5|TRBV7-2
CASSTVWETQYF
>TRBJ2-5|TRBV27
CASSSGSETQYF
>TRBJ2-1|TRBV29-1
CSVEGPSYNEQFF
>TRBJ2-5|TRBV7-3
CASSLTALQTQYF
>TRBJ2-3|TRBV7-6
CASSRGLAGVGDTQYF
>TRBJ2-1|TRBV20-1
CSARGSSDHRVNEQFF
>TRBJ2-1|TRBV27
CASSSLGGPLAINEQFF
>TRBJ1-5|TRBV30
CAWSGRSNQPQHF
>TRBJ2-1|TRBV12-3/TRBV12-4
CASSSLSGGVQNEQFF
>TRBJ2-1|TRBV5-1
CASSGAGDGPSGQFF
>TRBJ2-3|TRBV12-3/TRBV12-4
CASLMGRATDTQYF